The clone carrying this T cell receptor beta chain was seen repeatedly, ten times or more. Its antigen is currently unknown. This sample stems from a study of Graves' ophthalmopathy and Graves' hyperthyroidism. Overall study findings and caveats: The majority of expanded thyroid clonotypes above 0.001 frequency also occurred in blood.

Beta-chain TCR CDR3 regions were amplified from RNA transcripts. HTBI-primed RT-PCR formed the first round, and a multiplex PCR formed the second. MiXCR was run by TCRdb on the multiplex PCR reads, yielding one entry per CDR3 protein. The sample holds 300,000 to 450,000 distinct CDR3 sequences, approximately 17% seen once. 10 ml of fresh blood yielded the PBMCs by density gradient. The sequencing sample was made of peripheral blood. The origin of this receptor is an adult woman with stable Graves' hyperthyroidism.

The CDR3 region has the DNA TGTGCCAGCAGTTTCCCCGACAGGGGTGAGACCCAGTACTTC. This gives the protein CASSFPDRGETQYF. The rearrangement links TRBV28 to TRBJ2-5; 8 bases agree with TRBD1. CDR1 and CDR2 from the germline V gene are MDHEN and SYDVKM. This CDR3 contains 14 residues. J was trimmed by 5 bases and V by 3 bases; bases with no gene match: 5.